A single sample gave rise to the 25 T cell receptor beta chains below, sequenced in a study of cytomegalovirus exposure and HLA in healthy donors. PCR employed 60 Vbeta and 13 Jbeta primers. The assay was immunoSEQ multiplex PCR, and TCRdb's table has in-frame clones only and misses some. Among 84,000 or so clones listed, about two thirds were seen once. The source material was PBMCs. These TCRs come from a woman aged 25 to 39 in good health and CMV-seropositive.

The chain combines TRBV19 with TRBJ2-1, with 9 nucleotides matching TRBD1. With V trimmed by 9 bases and J by 7 bases, 10 bases remained unmatched. The CDR3 contains 14 residues. CDR1 is LNHDA and CDR2 is SQIVND in the germline V gene (reference sequence). The CDR3 loop reads CASTRQGVRNEQFF. The CDR3 coding sequence is TGTGCCAGCACTCGACAGGGGGTGAGGAATGAGCAGTTCTTC. Supplemented by reference TRBV19 and TRBJ2-1, the full variable domain reads DGGITQSPKYLFRKEGQNVTLSCEQNLNHDAMYWYRQDPGQGLRLIYYSQIVNDFQKGDIAEGYSVSREKKESFPLTVTSAQKNPTAFYLCASTRQGVRNEQFFGPGTRLTVL.

This clone appeared a few times. The V and J genes are TRBV5-6 and TRBJ1-1; D is unresolved. The germline V and J ends were trimmed by 1 base and 5 bases, with 3 bases remaining between them. The CDR3 loop spans 11 amino acids. Germline V gives CDR1 SGHDT, CDR2 YYEEEE. Here the CDR3 DNA reads TGTGCCAGCAGCTTGTATACTGAAGCTTTCTTT. It encodes CASSLYTEAFF.

The rearrangement links TRBV30 to TRBJ2-2; 8 bases agree with TRBD2. V was clipped by 0 bases and J by 5 bases; unmatched bases: 2. This CDR3 spans 14 amino acids. Germline CDR1 is GTSNPN and CDR2 is SVGIG (reference sequence). The DNA of the CDR3 is TGTGCCTGGAGTGTGGGCGGGGGGACCGGGGAGCTGTTTTTT. Amino acid sequence: CAWSVGGGTGELFF.

This chain links TRBV30 with TRBJ2-7, with a possible D match to TRBD1 (7 bases). The CDR3 loop spans 14 amino acids. The germline V gene has CDR1 GTSNPN and CDR2 SVGIG (reference sequence). V was cut by 4 bases and J by 4 bases, with 17 bases left in between. CDR3 DNA: TGTGCCTGGACCCCAGGGGCAGGGGGGTACGAGCAGTACTTC. The encoded protein is CAWTPGAGGYEQYF.

The rearrangement uses TRBV9 and TRBJ1-4; D gene unclear. Germline loops: CDR1 SGDLS, CDR2 YYNGEE. The CDR3 consists of 15 residues. Trimming removed 1 base at V and 2 bases at J, with 9 bases between. CDR3 nucleotides: TGTGCCAGCAGCGTATTCGGGGTTACTAATGAAAAACTGTTTTTT. As protein: CASSVFGVTNEKLFF.

V is TRBV4-1 and J is TRBJ1-2, with 7 bases aligning to TRBD1. Germline V gives CDR1 MGHRA, CDR2 YSYEKL. The trim removed 1 base at V and 2 bases at J, leaving 7 bases unmatched. The CDR3 spans 16 residues. CDR3 DNA sequence: TGCGCCAGCAGCCAAGTAACAGGGGCCATAAACTATGGCTACACCTTC. Protein product: CASSQVTGAINYGYTF.

The chain links TRBV29-1 to TRBJ1-2; D unresolved. Trimming pared 1 base from V and 0 bases from J, leaving 15 bases between. This CDR3 has 16 amino acids. Germline assignment: CDR1 SQVTM and CDR2 ANQGSEA. CDR3 DNA sequence: TGCAGCGTTGAAGTGTCGCAGGCACGAACTAACTATGGCTACACCTTC. Protein sequence: CSVEVSQARTNYGYTF. Filled out from reference TRBV29-1 and TRBJ1-2, the complete variable domain reads SAVISQKPSRDICQRGTSLTIQCQVDSQVTMMFWYRQQPGQSLTLIATANQGSEATYESGFVIDKFPISRPNLTFSTLTVSNMSPEDSSIYLCSVEVSQARTNYGYTFGSGTRLTVV.

This clone was observed a handful of times. This chain joins TRBV4-1 and TRBJ2-4; perhaps TRBD1 as D (6 bases). Between the trimmed V and J ends, which lost 0 bases and 3 bases, there was a span of 12 bases. CDR1 is MGHRA and CDR2 is YSYEKL in the germline V gene. The length of the CDR3 is 16 residues. CDR3 sequence (DNA): TGCGCCAGCAGCCAAGATCACAGGGCCTACAAAAACATTCAGTACTTC. This encodes CASSQDHRAYKNIQYF.

This chain joins TRBV30 and TRBJ2-5; 8 nucleotides align to TRBD2. After removal of 8 bases from V and 5 bases from J, the junction contained 7 bases not matched to a gene. Germline V gives CDR1 GTSNPN, CDR2 SVGIG (reference sequence). CDR3 length equals 12 residues. This chain's CDR3 is CAHTRGAETQYF. Here the CDR3 DNA reads TGTGCCCACACGCGGGGGGCTGAGACCCAGTACTTC.

The gene calls are TRBV2 and TRBJ1-6; no clear D gene. The CDR3 consists of 14 residues. Germline V CDR1 and CDR2: SNHLY, FYNNEI. The V gene lost 6 bases and the J gene lost 11 bases, with 17 bases spanning the gap. The CDR3 DNA reads TGTGCCAGCAGGGAACATTACACCTCACCACCCCTCCACTTT. Translated: CASREHYTSPPLHF.

This clone was observed once. V and J are TRBV7-9 and TRBJ1-5; 11 bases map to TRBD1. The CDR3 extends over 14 amino acids. Germline CDR1 SEHNR, CDR2 FQNEAQ (reference sequence). Trimming at V came to 5 bases and at J to 6 bases, leaving 3 bases not matched to a gene. The CDR3: CASSGGTGGQPQHF. In DNA, the CDR3 is TGTGCCAGCAGCGGGGGGACAGGGGGTCAGCCCCAGCATTTT. The full variable domain, its missing parts supplied by reference TRBV7-9 and TRBJ1-5, is DTGVSQNPRHKITKRGQNVTFRCDPISEHNRLYWYRQTLGQGPEFLTYFQNEAQLEKSRLLSDRFSAERPKGSFSTLEIQRTEQGDSAMYLCASSGGTGGQPQHFGDGTRLSIL.

This clone has just a few counts. This rearrangement joins TRBV5-1 to TRBJ2-5, with 9 bases that match TRBD1. CDR3 length: 14 amino acids. V was clipped by 3 bases and J by 4 bases; unmatched bases: 4. The V gene's germline CDR1 is SGHRS and CDR2 YFSETQ. The CDR3 nucleotides read TGCGCCAGCAGCTCGGGACAGGGAATAGAGACCCAGTACTTC. Amino acid sequence: CASSSGQGIETQYF.

The J gene is TRBJ1-1, the V gene TRBV5-1; no clear D gene. This CDR3 spans 12 amino acids. Germline lookup yields CDR1 SGHRS and CDR2 YFSETQ. Trimming removed 2 bases at V and 4 bases at J, with 6 bases between. CDR3: CASSFPSTEAFF. The CDR3 DNA reads as TGCGCCAGCAGCTTTCCTTCCACTGAAGCTTTCTTT.

The chain employs TRBV9 and TRBJ2-3; perhaps TRBD2 as D (6 bases). CDR1 is SGDLS, CDR2 YYNGEE, per germline. The CDR3 is 14 amino acids. V was clipped by 0 bases and J by 7 bases, with 12 bases between them. In DNA form, the CDR3 reads TGTGCCAGCAGCGTAGCGGTGGGAGGATATACGCAGTATTTT. Amino acid sequence: CASSVAVGGYTQYF. The whole variable domain, filled in from reference TRBV9 and TRBJ2-3, reads DSGVTQTPKHLITATGQRVTLRCSPRSGDLSVYWYQQSLDQGLQFLIQYYNGEERAKGNILERFSAQQFPDLHSELNLSSLELGDSALYFCASSVAVGGYTQYFGPGTRLTVL.

This clone has only a few counts. The chain joins TRBV7-9 to TRBJ1-1; D gene ambiguous. The CDR3 has 15 amino acids. V lost 1 base to trimming and J lost 5 bases, with 14 bases between them. Per the germline V gene, CDR1 is SEHNR and CDR2 is FQNEAQ (reference sequence). As DNA, the CDR3 is TGTGCCAGCAGCTTAGGTTCTTTAGCGACGACTGAAGCTTTCTTT. Translated, it gives CASSLGSLATTEAFF. Full variable domain (rest looked up from reference TRBV7-9 and TRBJ1-1): DTGVSQNPRHKITKRGQNVTFRCDPISEHNRLYWYRQTLGQGPEFLTYFQNEAQLEKSRLLSDRFSAERPKGSFSTLEIQRTEQGDSAMYLCASSLGSLATTEAFFGQGTRLTVV.

The chain uses TRBV19 and TRBJ2-1, with D perhaps matching TRBD1 (6 bases). Trimming took 3 bases from V and 1 from J, leaving 19 bases between them. Germline V CDR1 and CDR2: LNHDA, SQIVND (reference sequence). This CDR3 contains 18 residues. The CDR3 DNA reads TGTGCCAGTAGTATCCCCTACCCAGGGGTCGGGTCCTACAATGAGCAGTTCTTC. Protein sequence: CASSIPYPGVGSYNEQFF.

In its sample, this clone was seen a few times. CDR3 in DNA: TGCGCCAGCAGCCAAGTTTCTACAGGGGGGGACTCTGGAAACACCATATATTTT. This encodes CASSQVSTGGDSGNTIYF. The V call is TRBV4-3, the J call TRBJ1-3, with 8 bases that match TRBD1. From germline, CDR1 is LGHNA and CDR2 YSLEER. With 1 base clipped from V and 0 bases from J, the junction kept 8 bases outside the gene matches. This CDR3 comprises 18 residues.

The V call is TRBV6-1, the J call TRBJ2-7; D is perhaps TRBD1 (6 bases). Germline V gene data show CDR1 as MNHNS and CDR2 as SASEGT. With 6 bases removed from V and 3 bases from J, the gap between germline ends came to 18 bases. The CDR3 runs to 15 residues. CDR3 residues: CASSVPGTSLYEQYF. The CDR3 DNA sequence: TGTGCCAGCAGCGTTCCCGGGACATCCCTCTACGAGCAGTACTTC.

The V gene is TRBV5-4, the J gene TRBJ2-3; 7 positions match TRBD2. The germline V gene encodes CDR1 SGHNT and CDR2 YYREEE (reference sequence). The CDR3 length is 15 residues. J lost 0 bases, V lost 0 bases, and 1 base had no gene match. The CDR3 spells CASSLGGGSTDTQYF. Here the CDR3 DNA reads TGTGCCAGCAGCTTGGGGGGAGGGAGCACAGATACGCAGTATTTT.

V is TRBV5-1 and J is TRBJ2-4; TRBD2 aligns across 12 bases. The CDR3 loop spans 15 amino acids. Germline CDR1 SGHRS, CDR2 YFSETQ. Trimming at V came to 3 bases and at J to 11 bases, leaving 9 bases not matched to a gene. CDR3 DNA: TGCGCCAGCAGCTCCCAGACTAGCGGGGGTCAGGTTCAGTACTTC. Residues: CASSSQTSGGQVQYF. The complete variable domain, with remaining parts taken from reference TRBV5-1 and TRBJ2-4, reads KAGVTQTPRYLIKTRGQQVTLSCSPISGHRSVSWYQQTPGQGLQFLFEYFSETQRNKGNFPGRFSGRQFSNSRSEMNVSTLELGDSALYLCASSSQTSGGQVQYFGAGTRLSVL.

The chain has TRBV15 and TRBJ2-2; D perhaps matches TRBD1 (5 bases). Germline V gives CDR1 LNHNV, CDR2 YYDKDF (reference sequence). With 0 bases removed from V and 3 bases from J, the gap between germline ends came to 17 bases. The CDR3 extends over 18 amino acids. The CDR3 sequence is CATSRDLPSRGYTGELFF. DNA for the CDR3: TGTGCCACCAGCAGAGATTTGCCCTCTAGGGGATACACCGGGGAGCTGTTTTTT.

In its sample, this clone was seen a few times. The J gene is TRBJ1-1, the V gene TRBV19, with a weak D call TRBD1 (6 bases). V dropped 3 bases and J dropped 2 bases, with 10 bases sitting between them. The germline V gene has CDR1 LNHDA and CDR2 SQIVND (reference sequence). The CDR3 runs 14 residues. CDR3 region: CASSIQGINTEAFF. CDR3 DNA sequence: TGTGCCAGTAGTATTCAGGGGATTAACACTGAAGCTTTCTTT.

The chain uses TRBV4-2 and TRBJ2-6; no firm D call. The V gene's germline CDR1 is LGHNA and CDR2 YNFKEQ. The CDR3 spans 16 residues. V was trimmed by 0 bases and J by 2 bases, leaving 8 bases between them. As DNA, the CDR3 is TGTGCCAGCAGCCAAGATCAGAGCGCTGGGGCCAACGTCCTGACTTTC. Translating it yields CASSQDQSAGANVLTF.

This clone was detected a few times. The chain is built from TRBV6-4 and TRBJ2-1; TRBD2 agrees at 12 bases. V trimming: 3 bases; J trimming: 6 bases; junction bases outside the gene matches: 9. The CDR3 runs 17 residues. Germline values: CDR1 MRHNA, CDR2 SNTAGT. Here the CDR3 reads CASSESSGGALSNEQFF. The CDR3, as DNA: TGTGCCAGCAGTGAGTCTAGCGGGGGGGCTCTAAGCAATGAGCAGTTCTTC.

This chain connects TRBV6-5 to TRBJ2-3; 8 nucleotides align to TRBD2. From germline, CDR1 is MNHEY and CDR2 SVGAGI. The trim removed 6 bases at V and 4 bases at J, leaving 9 bases unmatched. CDR3 length: 15 amino acids. As DNA, the CDR3 is TGTGCCAGCAGAACGGGGGGGTCCAATGCAGATACGCAGTATTTT. Protein product: CASRTGGSNADTQYF.